This T cell receptor (beta chain) was retrieved from a study of vaccination effects on CD4 cells after COVID-19. A remark on this clone: Its antigen is undetermined.

Whole-study results and caveats: No early post-infection timepoints were available in the study, which also included few convalescent patients.

Repertoires were generated with immunoSEQ multiplex PCR, while TCRdb's copy carries only in-frame clones and drops some. The table includes tens of thousands of clones, roughly 72% detected once. The ViraFEST assay expanded antigen-specific CD4+ T cells with viral peptide pools before sequencing. The authors isolated CD4+ T cells after ten to eleven days of culture. Each participant was administered two doses of either the BNT162b2 or the mRNA-1273 vaccine. The healthy vaccine recipients, who had no prior SARS-CoV-2 infection, showed negative nucleocapsid antibodies. Culturing of a few million PBMC per well took place with around 9 IU/ml IL-2 and approximately 9.9 ug/ml peptides. The CDR3 is made up of 16 amino acids. Trimming removed 0 bases from V and 3 bases from J; junction bases left unmatched: 7. Germline-derived CDR1 and CDR2 are SGHNT and YENEEA.

The TCR sequence derives from a human donor who received a COVID-19 vaccine. The gene calls are TRBV11-3 and TRBJ2-7; TRBD1 matches 8 bases. The sequencing here drew on CD4+ T cells from PBMCs cultured with HCoV-229E spike peptides, taken after COVID-19 vaccination. CDR3 sequence (DNA): TGTGCCAGCAGCTTAGAAGACAGGGGAAGTTGCTACGAGCAGTACGTC. It translates to CASSLEDRGSCYEQYV.